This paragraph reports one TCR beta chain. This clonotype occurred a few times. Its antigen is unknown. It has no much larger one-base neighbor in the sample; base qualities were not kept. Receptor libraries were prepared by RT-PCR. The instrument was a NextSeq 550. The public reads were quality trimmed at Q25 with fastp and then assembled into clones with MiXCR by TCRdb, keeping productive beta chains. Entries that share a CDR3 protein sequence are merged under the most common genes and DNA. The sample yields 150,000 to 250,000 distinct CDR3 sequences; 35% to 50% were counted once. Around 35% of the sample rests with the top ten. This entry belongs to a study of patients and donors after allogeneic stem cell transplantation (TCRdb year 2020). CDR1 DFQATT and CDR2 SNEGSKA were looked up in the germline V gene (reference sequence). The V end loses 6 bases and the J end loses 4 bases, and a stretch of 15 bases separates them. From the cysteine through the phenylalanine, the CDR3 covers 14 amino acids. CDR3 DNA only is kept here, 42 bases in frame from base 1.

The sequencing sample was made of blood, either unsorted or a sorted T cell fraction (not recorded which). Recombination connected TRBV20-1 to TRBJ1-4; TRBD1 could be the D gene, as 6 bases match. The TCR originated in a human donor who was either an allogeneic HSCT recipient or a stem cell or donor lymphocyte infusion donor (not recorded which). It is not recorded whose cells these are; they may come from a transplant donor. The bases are TGCAGTGCCCAAGGCAGGGGCATTAATGAAAAACTGTTTTTT. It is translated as CSAQGRGINEKLFF.